One sample yielded the 18 T cell receptor beta chains listed below, sequenced in a study of regulatory T cells in long-lasting Graves disease. Libraries of TCR beta came from iRepertoire HTBI primers plus Arm-PCR of CDR3 regions. TCRdb called the multiplex PCR reads again in MiXCR, with one record for every CDR3 protein. Among about 620,000 distinct CDR3 sequences listed, about 15% were seen once. Regarding time point: newly diagnosed GD, antithyroid drugs for less than 3 months. Generation of the TCR library employed RNA extracted from PBMCs. These data were likewise used in another study, on T cells in Graves' hyperthyroidism and ophthalmopathy.

The sample here was peripheral blood mononuclear cells (PBMCs), taken at new diagnosis, from a patient treated with antithyroid drugs. The receptors come from a woman aged 30 to 39 with Graves disease.

This clonotype was seen ten or more times. The V call is TRBV5-1, the J call TRBJ1-2; D is perhaps TRBD1 (5 bases). The germline gives CDR1 SGHRS, CDR2 YFSETQ. V lost 0 bases and J 0 bases, leaving 15 bases between the germline ends. This CDR3 spans 17 amino acids. CDR3 sequence: CASSLASNGGPNYGYTF. In nucleotides, the CDR3 is TGCGCCAGCAGCTTGGCCTCAAACGGGGGTCCTAACTATGGCTACACCTTC.

In this sample, this clonotype turned up many times. The rearrangement uses TRBV7-3 and TRBJ2-1; D call uncertain. The CDR3 has 14 amino acids. CDR1 is SGHTA, CDR2 FQGTGA, per germline. Between the trimmed V and J ends, which lost 1 base and 10 bases, there was a span of 14 bases. CDR3 sequence: CASSLMQSSREQFF. Written as DNA, the CDR3 is TGTGCCAGCAGCTTAATGCAGTCTTCGAGGGAGCAGTTCTTC.

This clonotype was observed many times. V is TRBV24-1 and J is TRBJ2-5; D tentatively reads TRBD1 or TRBD2 (5 bases each). The CDR3 contains 17 residues. V lost 4 bases to trimming and J lost 5 bases, with 22 bases between them. Germline V gene lookup returns CDR1 KGHDR and CDR2 SFDVKD. The CDR3 sequence: CATSEAPGRTMGETQYF. CDR3 DNA sequence: TGTGCCACCAGTGAGGCTCCGGGACGCACGATGGGTGAGACCCAGTACTTC.

For this clonotype: Its ends do not fully match the called genes, so a read error is possible. The chain has TRBV6-1 and TRBJ2-4; D possibly corresponds to TRBD2 (6 bases). The CDR3 consists of 13 residues. Germline V CDR1 and CDR2: MNHNS, SASEGT. This CDR3 reads CASKAVRENIRYF. The CDR3 region has the DNA TGTGCCAGCAAAGCGGTTCGGGAGAACATTCGGTACTTC.

Ten or more counts support this clonotype. This chain uses TRBV15 with TRBJ2-1, with TRBD2 as a possible D gene (6 bases). The ends were cut back, 3 bases at V and 5 bases at J, with 11 bases in the middle. Germline CDR1 reads LNHNV; CDR2 reads YYDKDF (reference sequence). CDR3 length: 14 residues. For the CDR3, the DNA is TGTGCCACCAGCAGTCTAGCGTCCGACAATGAGCAGTTCTTC. Translating gives CATSSLASDNEQFF.

This clonotype has a handful of counts. The chain is built from TRBV19 and TRBJ2-2; D remains ambiguous. Germline CDR1 LNHDA, CDR2 SQIVND (reference sequence). The CDR3 totals 14 residues. V lost 1 base and J lost 4, with 7 bases in between. CDR3 nucleotide sequence: TGTGCCAGTAGTATAGCGGCAGCCACCGGGGAGCTGTTTTTT. Encoded protein: CASSIAAATGELFF.

The CDR3 loop reads CASGLAGGYYEQFF. In DNA, the CDR3 is TGTGCTAGTGGTCTAGCGGGGGGGTACTATGAGCAGTTCTTC. The chain employs TRBV12-5 and TRBJ2-1; 12 nucleotides line up with TRBD2. The CDR3 has 14 residues. Germline V lookup: CDR1 LGHNT, CDR2 FRNRAP. Trimming removed 5 bases from V and 8 bases from J; junction bases left unmatched: 4.

Many counts were recorded for this clonotype. The rearrangement uses TRBV12-3 or TRBV12-4 and TRBJ1-5; 10 bases are a match to TRBD1. The length of the CDR3 is 15 residues. V lost 6 bases to trimming and J lost 5 bases; unmatched junction nucleotides: 7. CDR3 loop: CASSPLGQGHQPQHF. The CDR3 DNA reads TGTGCCAGCAGCCCACTGGGACAGGGGCATCAGCCCCAGCATTTT.

This clonotype showed up just once. This chain uses TRBV4-1 with TRBJ2-1; D not resolved. The CDR3 totals 16 residues. Germline lookup yields CDR1 MGHRA and CDR2 YSYEKL. Deletions cut 1 base from V and 3 bases from J, with 13 bases between. The CDR3 protein is CASSQAPFTIYNEQFF. The CDR3 coding sequence is TGCGCCAGCAGCCAAGCGCCCTTCACTATCTACAATGAGCAGTTCTTC.

The chain links TRBV15 to TRBJ2-3; TRBD2 aligns across 11 bases. Germline CDR1 LNHNV, CDR2 YYDKDF (reference sequence). V lost 2 bases, J lost 5 bases, and 3 bases stayed unmatched. This CDR3 comprises 15 residues. The CDR3 nucleotides are TGTGCCACCAGCAGACGGACTAGCGGGTTAGATACGCAGTATTTT. Translation gives CATSRRTSGLDTQYF.

This clonotype was seen a handful of times. CDR3 amino acids: CASSLKASTDTQYF. CDR3 DNA sequence: TGTGCCAGCAGCTTAAAGGCGAGCACAGATACGCAGTATTTT. This sequence joins TRBV13 and TRBJ2-3; D unclear. The V gene lost 2 bases and the J gene lost 0 bases, with 6 bases spanning the gap. CDR3 length equals 14 residues. In germline, CDR1 is PRHDT, CDR2 FYEKMQ (reference sequence).

V and J are TRBV9 and TRBJ2-1; no definite D call. The CDR3 runs 14 residues. Looked up from germline, CDR1 is SGDLS and CDR2 is YYNGEE. The V end was cut by 3 bases, the J end by 2 bases, with 9 bases between. CDR3 region: CASSAGQTYNEQFF. DNA for the CDR3: TGTGCCAGCAGCGCCGGTCAGACCTACAATGAGCAGTTCTTC.

In its sample, this clonotype was seen a few times. The chain joins TRBV25-1 to TRBJ2-2, with D maybe TRBD1 (6 bases). CDR1 and CDR2 (germline): MGHDK, SYGVNS. V lost 2 bases and J lost 4, with 11 bases in between. CDR3 length: 15 residues. The CDR3 loop reads CASSEPGVVTGELFF. The DNA for the CDR3 is TGTGCCAGCAGTGAACCAGGGGTGGTCACCGGGGAGCTGTTTTTT.

In its sample, this clonotype was seen many times. This chain connects TRBV28 to TRBJ1-2; the D is unclear. Per germline, CDR1 MDHEN and CDR2 SYDVKM. V lost 10 bases and J lost 5, with 11 bases in between. This CDR3 spans 11 amino acids. Here the CDR3 DNA reads TGTGCCACAAACGGCGGTTATGGCTACACCTTC. Protein sequence: CATNGGYGYTF.

The V gene is TRBV2, the J gene TRBJ1-3; D is undetermined. CDR3 length equals 14 residues. The V gene's germline CDR1 is SNHLY and CDR2 FYNNEI. Trimming removed 3 bases at V and 0 bases at J, with 6 bases between. The CDR3 here is CASSEEVSGNTIYF. The CDR3 DNA sequence: TGTGCCAGCAGTGAGGAAGTCTCTGGAAACACCATATATTTT.

The V call is TRBV20-1, the J call TRBJ1-4; TRBD1 matches at 7 bases. V lost 6 bases, J lost 4 bases, and 8 bases stayed unmatched. CDR3 length: 14 residues. The germline V gene encodes CDR1 DFQATT and CDR2 SNEGSKA (reference sequence). The CDR3 sequence is CSAEPGQYNEKLFF. Written as DNA, the CDR3 is TGCAGTGCGGAACCGGGACAGTATAATGAAAAACTGTTTTTT.

The table lists this clonotype with a few counts. The rearrangement uses TRBV18 and TRBJ2-7; 12 bases map to TRBD1. The length of the CDR3 is 16 residues. The ends lost 0 bases at V and 4 bases at J; junction bases unmatched: 4. CDR1 and CDR2 from the germline V gene are KGHSH and LQKENI. CDR3 nucleotides: TGTGCCAGCTCACCACCGGTGGGACAGGGGGCTTACGAGCAGTACTTC. This gives the protein CASSPPVGQGAYEQYF.

The V and J genes are TRBV5-6 and TRBJ2-5; the match to TRBD2 covers 14 bases. Germline CDR1 SGHDT, CDR2 YYEEEE. The CDR3 runs to 20 residues. With V trimmed by 0 bases and J by 4 bases, 14 bases remained unmatched. CDR3 sequence reads: CASSLAITTSGRALSETQYF. The CDR3, as DNA: TGTGCCAGCAGCTTGGCAATTACGACTAGCGGGAGGGCCTTGTCAGAGACCCAGTACTTC.